This T cell receptor (beta chain) comes out of a study of T cell repertoires in cytomegalovirus infection. For the study at large: Evidence of both CMV infection and a matching HLA type came from public TCR beta signatures. Study-wide results and caveats: It was HLA-C-restricted CMV-specific TCR beta clonotypes that dominated the response ex vivo.

This clonotype came up many times. The antigen is not known. MiXCR, run by TCRdb on the reads, gives a single entry per CDR3 protein. The sample contains about 140,000 distinct CDR3 sequences, under 8.5% of which appear only once. Germline assignment: CDR1 GTSNPN and CDR2 SVGIG (reference sequence). The CDR3 has 14 amino acids. The ends lost 3 bases at V and 2 bases at J; junction bases unmatched: 6. This TCR derives from a human donor in good health (CMV status not recorded). Some clones in this sample may be carry-over from other donors' samples. Sequenced material: PBMCs. This chain connects TRBV30 to TRBJ1-2, with 7 bases identical to TRBD1. The CDR3 DNA follows: TGTGCCTGGAGGAGGGACAGAACGAACTATGGCTACACCTTC. Amino acid sequence: CAWRRDRTNYGYTF.